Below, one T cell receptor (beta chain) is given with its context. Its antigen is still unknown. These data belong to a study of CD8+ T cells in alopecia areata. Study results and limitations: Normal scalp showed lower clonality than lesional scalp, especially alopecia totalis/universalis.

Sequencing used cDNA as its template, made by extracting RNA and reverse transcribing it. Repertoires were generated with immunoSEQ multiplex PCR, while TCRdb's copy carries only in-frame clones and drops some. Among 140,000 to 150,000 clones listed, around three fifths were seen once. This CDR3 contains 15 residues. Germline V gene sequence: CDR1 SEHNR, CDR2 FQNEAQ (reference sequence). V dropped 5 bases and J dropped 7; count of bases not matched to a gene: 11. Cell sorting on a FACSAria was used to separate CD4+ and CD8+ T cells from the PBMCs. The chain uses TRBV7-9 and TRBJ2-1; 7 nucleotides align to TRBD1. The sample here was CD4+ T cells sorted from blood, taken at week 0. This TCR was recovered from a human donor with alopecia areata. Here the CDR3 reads CASSRTGVYQNEQFF. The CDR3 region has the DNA TGTGCCAGCAGCCGCACAGGGGTCTATCAGAATGAGCAGTTCTTC.